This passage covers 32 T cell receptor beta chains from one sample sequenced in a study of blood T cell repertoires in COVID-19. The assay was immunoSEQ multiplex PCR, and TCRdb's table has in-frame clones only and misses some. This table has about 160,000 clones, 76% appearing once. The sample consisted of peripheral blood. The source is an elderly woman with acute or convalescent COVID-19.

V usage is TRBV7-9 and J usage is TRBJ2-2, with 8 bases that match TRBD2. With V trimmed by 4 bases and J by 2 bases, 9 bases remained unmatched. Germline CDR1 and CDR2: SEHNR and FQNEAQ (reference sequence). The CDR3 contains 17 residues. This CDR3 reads CASSSRGGQANTGELFF. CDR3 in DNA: TGTGCCAGCAGCTCCCGGGGGGGGCAGGCTAACACCGGGGAGCTGTTTTTT.

In DNA, the CDR3 is TGTGCCAGCAGTCCATCAGGAGGCAAGGACAATGAGCAGTTCTTC. Its translation is CASSPSGGKDNEQFF. The V call is TRBV6-5, the J call TRBJ2-1; perhaps TRBD2 as D (5 bases). The CDR3 extends over 15 amino acids. Trimming stripped 5 bases from V and 5 bases from J, with 16 bases between. Germline CDR1 MNHEY, CDR2 SVGAGI.

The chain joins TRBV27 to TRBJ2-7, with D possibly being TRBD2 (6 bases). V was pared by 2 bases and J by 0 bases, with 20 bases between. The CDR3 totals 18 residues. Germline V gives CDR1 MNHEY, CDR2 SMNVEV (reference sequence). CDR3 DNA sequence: TGTGCCAGCAGTTTAGGGAAGCCGGGACTCTTAAGCTCCTACGAGCAGTACTTC. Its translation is CASSLGKPGLLSSYEQYF.

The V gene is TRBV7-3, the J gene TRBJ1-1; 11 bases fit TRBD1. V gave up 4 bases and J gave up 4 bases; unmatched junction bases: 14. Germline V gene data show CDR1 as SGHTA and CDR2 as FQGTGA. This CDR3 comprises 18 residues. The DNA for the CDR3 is TGTGCCAGCAGCTCATACCGAGGGACAGGGGGGCGTGGCACTGAAGCTTTCTTT. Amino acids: CASSSYRGTGGRGTEAFF.

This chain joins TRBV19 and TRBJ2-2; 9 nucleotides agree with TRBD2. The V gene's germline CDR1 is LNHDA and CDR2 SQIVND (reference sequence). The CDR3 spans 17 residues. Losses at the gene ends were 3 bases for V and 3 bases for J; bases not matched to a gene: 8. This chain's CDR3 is CASSIPGLARHTGELFF. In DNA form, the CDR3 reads TGTGCCAGTAGTATTCCCGGACTAGCGAGACACACCGGGGAGCTGTTTTTT.

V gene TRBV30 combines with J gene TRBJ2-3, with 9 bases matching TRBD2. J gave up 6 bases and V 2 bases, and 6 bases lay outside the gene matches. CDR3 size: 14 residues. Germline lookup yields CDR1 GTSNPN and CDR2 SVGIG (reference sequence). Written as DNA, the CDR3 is TGTGCCTGGAGTCACAGCGGGGGGATGGATACGCAGTATTTT. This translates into CAWSHSGGMDTQYF.

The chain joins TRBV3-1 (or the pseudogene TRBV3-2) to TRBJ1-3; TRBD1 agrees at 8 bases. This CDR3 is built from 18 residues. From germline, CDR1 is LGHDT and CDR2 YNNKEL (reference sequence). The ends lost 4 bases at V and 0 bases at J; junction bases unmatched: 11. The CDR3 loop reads CASSRSGGPFSSGNTIYF. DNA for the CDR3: TGTGCCAGCAGCCGTTCAGGGGGCCCCTTTTCCTCTGGAAACACCATATATTTT.

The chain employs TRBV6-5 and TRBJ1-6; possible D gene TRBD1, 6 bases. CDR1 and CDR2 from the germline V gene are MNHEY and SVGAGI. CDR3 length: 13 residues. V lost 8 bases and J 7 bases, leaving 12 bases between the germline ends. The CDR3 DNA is TGTGCCAGCTGGGCCGGACAGAATTCACCCCTCCACTTT. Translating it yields CASWAGQNSPLHF.

The CDR3 DNA is TGCAGTGCTAGTAAGGGGACAGAAGCCTACGAGCAGTACTTC. Amino acids: CSASKGTEAYEQYF. The chain employs TRBV20-1 and TRBJ2-7; 7 bases fit TRBD1. This CDR3 is 14 amino acids long. Germline CDR1 reads DFQATT; CDR2 reads SNEGSKA (reference sequence). J lost 2 bases, V lost 3 bases, and 7 bases had no gene match.

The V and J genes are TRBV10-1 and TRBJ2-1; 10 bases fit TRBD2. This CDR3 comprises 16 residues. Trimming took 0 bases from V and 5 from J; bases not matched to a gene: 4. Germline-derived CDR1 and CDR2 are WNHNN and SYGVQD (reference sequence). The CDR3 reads CASSESGAGGHNEQFF. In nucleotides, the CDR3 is TGCGCCAGCAGTGAGTCGGGAGCGGGAGGGCACAATGAGCAGTTCTTC.

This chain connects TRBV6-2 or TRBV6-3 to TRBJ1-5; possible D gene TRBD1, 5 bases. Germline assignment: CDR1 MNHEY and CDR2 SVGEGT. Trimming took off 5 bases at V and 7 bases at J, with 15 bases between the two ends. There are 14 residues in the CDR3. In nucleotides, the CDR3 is TGTGCCAGCAGTGTAGGGGCGAGTAGCCAGCCCCAGCATTTT. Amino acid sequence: CASSVGASSQPQHF.

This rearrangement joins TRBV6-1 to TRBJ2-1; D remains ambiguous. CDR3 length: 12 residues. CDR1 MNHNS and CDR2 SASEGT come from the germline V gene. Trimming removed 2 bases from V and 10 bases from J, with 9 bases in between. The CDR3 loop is CASSEFGREQFF. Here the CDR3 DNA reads TGTGCCAGCAGTGAATTTGGCAGAGAGCAGTTCTTC.

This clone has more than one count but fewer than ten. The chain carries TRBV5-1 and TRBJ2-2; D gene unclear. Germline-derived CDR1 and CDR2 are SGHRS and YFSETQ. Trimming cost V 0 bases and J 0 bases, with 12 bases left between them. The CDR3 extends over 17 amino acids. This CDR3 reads CASSLAKSRTNTGELFF. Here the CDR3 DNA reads TGCGCCAGCAGCTTGGCTAAATCTAGAACGAACACCGGGGAGCTGTTTTTT.

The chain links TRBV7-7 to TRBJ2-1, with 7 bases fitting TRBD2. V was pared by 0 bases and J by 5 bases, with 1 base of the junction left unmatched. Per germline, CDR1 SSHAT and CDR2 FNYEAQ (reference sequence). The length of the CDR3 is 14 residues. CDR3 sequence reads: CASSLALADNEQFF. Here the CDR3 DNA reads TGTGCCAGCAGCTTAGCCCTAGCGGACAATGAGCAGTTCTTC.

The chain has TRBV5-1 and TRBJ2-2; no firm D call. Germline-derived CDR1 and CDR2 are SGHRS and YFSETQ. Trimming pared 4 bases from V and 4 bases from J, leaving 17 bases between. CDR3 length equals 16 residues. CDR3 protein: CASSISYEAGTGELFF. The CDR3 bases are TGCGCCAGCAGCATCTCTTATGAGGCTGGCACCGGGGAGCTGTTTTTT.

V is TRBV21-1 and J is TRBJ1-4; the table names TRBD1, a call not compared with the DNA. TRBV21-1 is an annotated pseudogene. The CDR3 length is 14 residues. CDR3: CASSLRDREEKLFF. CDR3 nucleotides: TGTGCCAGCAGCCTCCGGGACAGGGAGGAAAAACTGTTTTTT.

CDR3 sequence: CASSLLAGTGVNSPLHF. The DNA of the CDR3 is TGTGCCAGCAGCTTGCTCGCGGGGACAGGGGTAAATTCACCCCTCCACTTT. This chain joins TRBV14 and TRBJ1-6; 10 bases agree with TRBD1. Germline V gene lookup returns CDR1 SGHDN and CDR2 FVKESK. This CDR3 comprises 17 residues. The junction had 11 bases not matched to a gene; V was cut back by 5 bases and J by 7 bases.

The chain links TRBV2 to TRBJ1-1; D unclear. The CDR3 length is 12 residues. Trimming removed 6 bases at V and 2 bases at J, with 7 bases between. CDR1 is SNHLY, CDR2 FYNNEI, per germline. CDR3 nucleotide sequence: TGTGCCAGCAGGGAGCCCAACACTGAAGCTTTCTTT. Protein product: CASREPNTEAFF.

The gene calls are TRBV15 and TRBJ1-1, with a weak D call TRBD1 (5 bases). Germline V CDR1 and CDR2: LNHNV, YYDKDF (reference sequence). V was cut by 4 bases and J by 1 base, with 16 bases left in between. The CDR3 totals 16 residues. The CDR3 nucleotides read TGTGCCACCAGCACGGCAAGGTGGCAGGGGAACACTGAAGCTTTCTTT. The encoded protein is CATSTARWQGNTEAFF.

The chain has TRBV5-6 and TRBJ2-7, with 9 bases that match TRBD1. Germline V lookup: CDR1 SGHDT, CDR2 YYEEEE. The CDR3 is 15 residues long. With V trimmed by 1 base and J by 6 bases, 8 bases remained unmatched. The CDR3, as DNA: TGTGCCAGCAGCTTGCTGGGACAGGGAGGAGGCGAGCAGTACTTC. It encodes CASSLLGQGGGEQYF.

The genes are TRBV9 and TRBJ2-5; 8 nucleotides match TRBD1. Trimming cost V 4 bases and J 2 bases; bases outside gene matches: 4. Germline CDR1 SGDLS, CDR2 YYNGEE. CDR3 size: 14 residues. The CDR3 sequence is CASSPTGGQETQYF. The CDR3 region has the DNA TGTGCCAGCAGCCCTACAGGGGGGCAAGAGACCCAGTACTTC.

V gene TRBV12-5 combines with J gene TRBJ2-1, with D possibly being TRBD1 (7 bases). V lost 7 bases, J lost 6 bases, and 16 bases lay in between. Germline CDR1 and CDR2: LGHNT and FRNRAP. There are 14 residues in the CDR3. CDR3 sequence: CASAQGDWSNEQFF. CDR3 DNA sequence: TGTGCTAGTGCTCAGGGGGACTGGTCCAATGAGCAGTTCTTC. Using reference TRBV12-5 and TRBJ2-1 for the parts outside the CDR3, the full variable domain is DARVTQTPRHKVTEMGQEVTMRCQPILGHNTVFWYRQTMMQGLELLAYFRNRAPLDDSGMPKDRFSAEMPDATLATLKIQPSEPRDSAVYFCASAQGDWSNEQFFGPGTRLTVL.

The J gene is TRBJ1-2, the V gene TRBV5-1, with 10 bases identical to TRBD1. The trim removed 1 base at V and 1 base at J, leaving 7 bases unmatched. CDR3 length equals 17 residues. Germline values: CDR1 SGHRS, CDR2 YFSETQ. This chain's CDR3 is CASSLPRQGARNYGYTF. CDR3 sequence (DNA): TGCGCCAGCAGCTTGCCGAGACAGGGGGCGCGTAACTATGGCTACACCTTC.

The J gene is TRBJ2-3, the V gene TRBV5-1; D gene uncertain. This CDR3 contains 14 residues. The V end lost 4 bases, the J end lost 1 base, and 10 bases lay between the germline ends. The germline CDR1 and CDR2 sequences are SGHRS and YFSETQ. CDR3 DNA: TGCGCCAGCAGCCCCAATACGGGCACAGATACGCAGTATTTT. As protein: CASSPNTGTDTQYF.

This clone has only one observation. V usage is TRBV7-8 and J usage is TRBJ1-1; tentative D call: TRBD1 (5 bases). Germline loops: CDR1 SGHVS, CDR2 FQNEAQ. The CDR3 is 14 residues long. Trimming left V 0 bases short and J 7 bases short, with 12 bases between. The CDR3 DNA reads TGTGCCAGCAGCTTAGCCCGGGGGGTTCGTGAAGCTTTCTTT. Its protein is CASSLARGVREAFF.

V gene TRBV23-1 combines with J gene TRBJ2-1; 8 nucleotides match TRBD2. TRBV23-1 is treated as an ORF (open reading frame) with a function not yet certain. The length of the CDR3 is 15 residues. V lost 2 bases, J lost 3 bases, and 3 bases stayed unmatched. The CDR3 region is CASSQTSGDYNEQFF. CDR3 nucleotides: TGCGCCAGCAGTCAAACTAGCGGAGACTACAATGAGCAGTTCTTC.

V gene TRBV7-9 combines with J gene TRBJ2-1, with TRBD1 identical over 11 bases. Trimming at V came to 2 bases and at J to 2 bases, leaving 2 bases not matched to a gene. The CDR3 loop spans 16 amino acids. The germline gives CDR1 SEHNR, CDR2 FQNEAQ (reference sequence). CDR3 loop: CASSLRTGGPYNEQFF. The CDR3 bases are TGTGCCAGCAGCTTACGGACAGGGGGCCCCTACAATGAGCAGTTCTTC. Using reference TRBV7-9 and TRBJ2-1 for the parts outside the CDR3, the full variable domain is DTGVSQNPRHKITKRGQNVTFRCDPISEHNRLYWYRQTLGQGPEFLTYFQNEAQLEKSRLLSDRFSAERPKGSFSTLEIQRTEQGDSAMYLCASSLRTGGPYNEQFFGPGTRLTVL.

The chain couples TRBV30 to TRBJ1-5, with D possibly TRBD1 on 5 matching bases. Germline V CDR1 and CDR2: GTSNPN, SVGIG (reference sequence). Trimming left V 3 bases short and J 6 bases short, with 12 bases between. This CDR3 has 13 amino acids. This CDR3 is CAWSRNQGQPQHF. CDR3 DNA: TGTGCCTGGAGCCGAAACCAGGGTCAGCCCCAGCATTTT. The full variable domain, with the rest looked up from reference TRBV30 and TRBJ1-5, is SQTIHQWPATLVQPVGSPLSLECTVEGTSNPNLYWYRQAAGRGLQLLFYSVGIGQISSEVPQNLSASRPQDRQFILSSKKLLLSDSGFYLCAWSRNQGQPQHFGDGTRLSIL.

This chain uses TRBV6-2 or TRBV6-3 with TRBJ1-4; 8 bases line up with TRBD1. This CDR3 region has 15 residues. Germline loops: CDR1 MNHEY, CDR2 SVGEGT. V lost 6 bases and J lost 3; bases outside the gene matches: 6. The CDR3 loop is CASSRQGQPNEKLFF. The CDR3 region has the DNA TGTGCCAGCAGCCGACAGGGGCAACCTAATGAAAAACTGTTTTTT.

The CDR3 region is CASSPPSTGYTEAFF. Here the CDR3 DNA reads TGTGCCAGCTCACCACCGAGTACCGGGTACACTGAAGCTTTCTTT. This chain uses TRBV18 with TRBJ1-1; no clear D gene. The V gene's germline CDR1 is KGHSH and CDR2 LQKENI. V lost 0 bases and J 3 bases, leaving 11 bases between the germline ends. The CDR3 sequence is 15 residues long.

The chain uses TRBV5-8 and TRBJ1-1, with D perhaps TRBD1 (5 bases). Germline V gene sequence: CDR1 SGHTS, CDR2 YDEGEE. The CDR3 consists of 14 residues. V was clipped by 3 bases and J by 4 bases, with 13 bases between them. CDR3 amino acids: CASSWNQGGTEAFF. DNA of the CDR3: TGTGCCAGCAGCTGGAATCAGGGAGGCACTGAAGCTTTCTTT.

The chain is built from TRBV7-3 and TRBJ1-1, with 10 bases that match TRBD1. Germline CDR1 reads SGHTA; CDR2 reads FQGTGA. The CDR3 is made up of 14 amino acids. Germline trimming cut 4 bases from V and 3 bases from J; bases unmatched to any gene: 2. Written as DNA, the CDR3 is TGTGCCAGCAGCTCAGGGACAGGGGACACTGAAGCTTTCTTT. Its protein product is CASSSGTGDTEAFF.